This T cell receptor (beta chain) stems from a study of OX40 agonist ivuxolimab in advanced cancers. The wider study: Given to patients was ivuxolimab, an agonistic anti-OX40 (CD134) antibody. Partial responses were achieved by three patients, one with hepatocellular carcinoma and two with cutaneous melanoma.

Using immunoSEQ multiplex PCR, the repertoire was profiled, and TCRdb retains in-frame clones only, with some absent. This table holds roughly 63,000 clones, 86% found once. This CDR3 has 14 amino acids. V was trimmed by 4 bases and J by 8 bases, leaving 16 bases between them. The germline CDR1 and CDR2 sequences are SGHRS and YFSETQ. This sample comprised CD4+ or CD8+ T cells sorted from blood, obtained in a trial of the OX40 agonist ivuxolimab. This receptor was identified in an adult with an advanced solid tumor such as melanoma, head and neck, liver or kidney cancer. The V call is TRBV5-1, the J call TRBJ1-3, with D possibly being TRBD1 (6 bases). The CDR3 DNA reads TGCGCCAGCAGCCCAGTGACAGGAGGTGACACCATATATTTT. It encodes CASSPVTGGDTIYF.